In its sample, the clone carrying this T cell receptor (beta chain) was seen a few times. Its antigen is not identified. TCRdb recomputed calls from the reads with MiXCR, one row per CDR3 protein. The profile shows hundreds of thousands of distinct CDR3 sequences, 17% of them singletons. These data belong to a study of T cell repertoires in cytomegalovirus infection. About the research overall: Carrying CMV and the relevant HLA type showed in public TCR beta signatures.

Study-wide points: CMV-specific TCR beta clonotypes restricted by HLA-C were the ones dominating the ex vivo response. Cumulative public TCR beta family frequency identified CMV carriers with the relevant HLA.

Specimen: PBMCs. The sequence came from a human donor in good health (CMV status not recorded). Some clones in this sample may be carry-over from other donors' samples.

The DNA of the CDR3 is TGTGCCAGCAGTTCGGTCCTAGCGGGGGGAGTGCAGTTCTTC. Translated, it gives CASSSVLAGGVQFF. This sequence joins TRBV6-2 or TRBV6-3 and TRBJ2-1, with TRBD2 matching 11 bases. Germline trimming cut 4 bases from V and 12 bases from J; bases unmatched to any gene: 8. Looked up from germline, CDR1 is MNHEY and CDR2 is SVGEGT. This CDR3 has 14 residues.